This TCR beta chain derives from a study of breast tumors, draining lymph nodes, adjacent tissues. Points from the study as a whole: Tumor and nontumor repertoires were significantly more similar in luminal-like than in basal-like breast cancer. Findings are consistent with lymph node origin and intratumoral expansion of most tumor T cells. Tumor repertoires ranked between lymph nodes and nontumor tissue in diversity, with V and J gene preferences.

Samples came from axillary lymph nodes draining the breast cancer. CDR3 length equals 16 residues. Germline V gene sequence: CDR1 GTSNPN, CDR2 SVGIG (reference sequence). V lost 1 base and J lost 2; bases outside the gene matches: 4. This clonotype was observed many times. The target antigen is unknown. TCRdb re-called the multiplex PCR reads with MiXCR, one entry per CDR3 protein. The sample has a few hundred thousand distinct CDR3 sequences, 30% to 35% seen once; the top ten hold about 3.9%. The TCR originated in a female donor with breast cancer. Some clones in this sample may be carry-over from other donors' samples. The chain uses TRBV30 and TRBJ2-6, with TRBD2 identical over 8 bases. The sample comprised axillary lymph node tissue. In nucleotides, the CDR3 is TGTGCCTGGAGTGACCGGGGGGGGGCTGGGGCCAACGTCCTGACTTTC. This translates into CAWSDRGGAGANVLTF.